A single sample is the source of the 25 T cell receptor beta chains below, sequenced in a study of CD8 T cells in ankylosing spondylitis. TCRdb reanalysed the 5' RACE reads using MiXCR and keeps one entry per CDR3 protein. The profile shows 200,000 to 250,000 distinct CDR3 sequences, roughly 26% of them singletons. The sequencing input was blood, either unsorted or a sorted T cell fraction (not recorded which). These receptors originate from a male donor with ankylosing spondylitis or in good health (not recorded which).

This chain connects TRBV29-1 to TRBJ2-7, with D possibly matching TRBD1 (5 bases). CDR3 length: 14 residues. CDR1 and CDR2 (germline): SQVTM, ANQGSEA. Trimming stripped 5 bases from V and 3 bases from J, with 17 bases between. CDR3 protein: CSVRSRVSVYEQYF. DNA for the CDR3: TGCAGCGTTCGTTCCAGGGTCTCGGTCTACGAGCAGTACTTC.

The chain employs TRBV10-3 and TRBJ2-5; TRBD2 matches at 11 bases. The germline gives CDR1 ENHRY, CDR2 SYGVKD. V trimming: 7 bases; J trimming: 2 bases; junction bases outside the gene matches: 15. The CDR3 is 18 residues long. This CDR3 reads CAIMRGTGLAGQQETQYF. In nucleotides, the CDR3 is TGTGCCATCATGAGGGGGACAGGACTAGCGGGCCAACAAGAGACCCAGTACTTC.

This clonotype showed up many times. J is TRBJ1-4 and V is TRBV12-3 or TRBV12-4; D is ambiguous. Trimming cost V 5 bases and J 5 bases, with 9 bases left between them. This CDR3 spans 13 amino acids. CDR3 protein: CASSLGMNEKLFF. The CDR3 DNA reads as TGTGCCAGCAGTCTCGGGATGAATGAAAAACTGTTTTTT.

There are many counts of this clonotype. This sequence joins TRBV9 and TRBJ2-2; 9 nucleotides align to TRBD2. CDR1 SGDLS and CDR2 YYNGEE come from the germline V gene. This CDR3 contains 16 residues. Trimming removed 0 bases from V and 4 bases from J; junction bases left unmatched: 4. The CDR3 is CASSVESGRRTGELFF. In nucleotides, the CDR3 is TGTGCCAGCAGCGTAGAAAGCGGGAGGCGCACCGGGGAGCTGTTTTTT.

The gene calls are TRBV6-1 and TRBJ1-5; TRBD1 agrees at 7 bases. CDR3 length: 15 amino acids. Trimming cost V 6 bases and J 1 base; bases outside gene matches: 6. Germline CDR1 and CDR2: MNHNS and SASEGT. The CDR3 loop reads CASSTDRASNQPQHF. The CDR3 DNA reads TGTGCCAGCAGCACAGACAGGGCCAGCAATCAGCCCCAGCATTTT.

This clonotype was seen ten or more times. The J gene is TRBJ1-5, the V gene TRBV28, with no clear D. This CDR3 is 13 amino acids long. Trimming removed 7 bases from V and 2 bases from J, with 9 bases in between. The germline V gene has CDR1 MDHEN and CDR2 SYDVKM. The CDR3 is CASTESRNQPQHF. CDR3 nucleotides: TGTGCCAGCACAGAGTCTCGCAATCAGCCCCAGCATTTT.

This clonotype has a count of ten or more. The chain links TRBV12-3 or TRBV12-4 to TRBJ1-1; D is perhaps TRBD1 (6 bases). The CDR3 runs 15 residues. Trimming pared 3 bases from V and 4 bases from J, leaving 15 bases between. Here the CDR3 DNA reads TGTGCCAGCAGTTTTGGGGGGGCACTGAGCACTGAAGCTTTCTTT. It translates to CASSFGGALSTEAFF.

This clonotype was counted at least ten times. The chain employs TRBV5-1 and TRBJ2-2; D perhaps matches TRBD1 (6 bases). This CDR3 is built from 15 residues. The ends were cut back, 3 bases at V and 1 base at J, with 10 bases in the middle. CDR1 and CDR2 from the germline V gene are SGHRS and YFSETQ. The CDR3 bases are TGCGCCAGCAGCTCCCAGACAGGGAACACCGGGGAGCTGTTTTTT. Amino acid sequence: CASSSQTGNTGELFF.

This clonotype was seen a handful of times. The chain is built from TRBV12-3 or TRBV12-4 and TRBJ2-1; no firm D call. The CDR3 runs to 13 residues. V dropped 5 bases and J dropped 8 bases, with 13 bases sitting between them. The CDR3 DNA reads as TGTGCCAGCAGTCCCCTAGTAACCCATGAGCAGTTCTTC. This translates into CASSPLVTHEQFF.

This clonotype was seen at least ten times. The chain joins TRBV5-1 to TRBJ2-1; 11 nucleotides match TRBD2. With V trimmed by 5 bases and J by 5 bases, 9 bases remained unmatched. Germline CDR1 reads SGHRS; CDR2 reads YFSETQ. The CDR3 spans 16 residues. CDR3 in DNA: TGCGCCAGCAGGCCCCCTACTAGCGGGAGACACAATGAGCAGTTCTTC. Translation: CASRPPTSGRHNEQFF. Complete variable domain (other parts from reference TRBV5-1 and TRBJ2-1): KAGVTQTPRYLIKTRGQQVTLSCSPISGHRSVSWYQQTPGQGLQFLFEYFSETQRNKGNFPGRFSGRQFSNSRSEMNVSTLELGDSALYLCASRPPTSGRHNEQFFGPGTRLTVL.

This clonotype was observed a single time. The rearrangement joins TRBV4-2 to TRBJ2-1; TRBD2 matches at 7 bases. This CDR3 comprises 15 residues. After removal of 1 base from V and 9 bases from J, the junction contained 9 bases not matched to a gene. Germline V lookup: CDR1 LGHNA, CDR2 YNFKEQ. The CDR3 loop reads CASSQVSAGVGEQFF. The CDR3, as DNA: TGTGCCAGCAGCCAAGTCTCGGCGGGAGTTGGTGAGCAGTTCTTC.

This clonotype occurred a few times. The chain recombines TRBV6-1 with TRBJ1-4; TRBD1 aligns across 8 bases. V was pared by 7 bases and J by 10 bases, with 11 bases of the junction left unmatched. Germline CDR1 reads MNHNS; CDR2 reads SASEGT. The CDR3 totals 14 residues. The CDR3 loop is CASTTDRGYGKLFF. The CDR3 nucleotides are TGTGCCAGCACCACCGACAGGGGTTATGGAAAACTGTTTTTT.

This clonotype was detected many times. The chain carries TRBV5-1 and TRBJ2-1; 7 positions match TRBD2. Per germline, CDR1 SGHRS and CDR2 YFSETQ. V trimming: 0 bases; J trimming: 8 bases; junction bases outside the gene matches: 8. The CDR3 covers 15 residues. The CDR3 loop is CASSLGLAAPDEQFF. CDR3 nucleotide sequence: TGCGCCAGCAGCTTGGGTCTAGCGGCTCCCGATGAGCAGTTCTTC.

This clonotype was recorded many times. V gene TRBV29-1 combines with J gene TRBJ2-3; 7 bases align to TRBD2. CDR1 is SQVTM and CDR2 is ANQGSEA in the germline V gene. This CDR3 comprises 15 residues. The junction had 8 bases not matched to a gene; V was cut back by 2 bases and J by 3 bases. The CDR3 DNA reads as TGCAGCGTTGAATCCCCCGCGGGAGCGACAGATACGCAGTATTTT. This translates into CSVESPAGATDTQYF.

This chain joins TRBV10-3 and TRBJ2-3; 9 nucleotides line up with TRBD1. Germline CDR1 ENHRY, CDR2 SYGVKD. J lost 6 bases, V lost 6 bases, and 4 bases had no gene match. There are 13 residues in the CDR3. The chain's CDR3 is CAIRETGGDTQYF. The DNA for the CDR3 is TGTGCCATCAGGGAGACAGGGGGGGATACGCAGTATTTT.

This clonotype has a count of ten or more. V gene TRBV20-1 combines with J gene TRBJ1-5; D may be TRBD1 (5 bases). CDR1 and CDR2 (germline): DFQATT, SNEGSKA (reference sequence). The CDR3 has 14 residues. V was clipped by 3 bases and J by 3 bases, with 12 bases between them. The CDR3: CSASRGSNNQPQHF. The DNA for the CDR3 is TGCAGTGCTAGTCGGGGGTCGAACAATCAGCCCCAGCATTTT.

The table lists this clonotype with many counts. V gene TRBV7-6 combines with J gene TRBJ2-3; 7 nucleotides line up with TRBD2. Germline loops: CDR1 SGHVS, CDR2 FNYEAQ. The V segment lost 5 bases and the J segment 5 bases; nucleotides outside the gene matches: 13. There are 16 residues in the CDR3. The CDR3: CASSAPGGGEGDTQYF. The CDR3 nucleotides are TGTGCCAGCAGCGCCCCAGGCGGGGGAGAGGGAGATACGCAGTATTTT.

This clonotype was detected many times. The chain joins TRBV24-1 to TRBJ2-7; D is unclear. This CDR3 spans 12 amino acids. Trimming removed 2 bases from V and 2 bases from J, with 3 bases in between. Looked up from germline, CDR1 is KGHDR and CDR2 is SFDVKD. This CDR3 reads CATSDSPYEQYF. As DNA, the CDR3 is TGTGCCACCAGTGATTCACCCTACGAGCAGTACTTC.

There are a few counts of this clonotype. The V and J genes are TRBV29-1 and TRBJ2-5; no clear D gene. V lost 5 bases and J lost 1, with 17 bases in between. The CDR3 is 15 residues long. Germline CDR1 is SQVTM and CDR2 is ANQGSEA. The DNA of the CDR3 is TGCAGCGTTCTCCGGAAAGGCCACCTCCAAGAGACCCAGTACTTC. It encodes CSVLRKGHLQETQYF.

The CDR3: CASSRRRGDEQYF. The CDR3 nucleotides are TGTGCCAGCAGCCGTCGCAGGGGGGACGAGCAGTACTTC. This chain uses TRBV4-2 with TRBJ2-7; tentative D call: TRBD1 (7 bases). The CDR3 runs 13 residues. CDR1 LGHNA and CDR2 YNFKEQ come from the germline V gene. Trimming stripped 4 bases from V and 5 bases from J, with 12 bases between.

This chain uses TRBV11-2 with TRBJ1-1; D is unresolved. The V gene lost 5 bases and the J gene lost 1 base, with 8 bases spanning the gap. The CDR3 sequence is 13 residues long. CDR1 is SGHAT and CDR2 is FQNNGV in the germline V gene. CDR3: CASSQRQNTEAFF. Written as DNA, the CDR3 is TGTGCCAGCAGCCAGCGACAGAACACTGAAGCTTTCTTT.

This clonotype was seen repeatedly, ten times or more. The rearrangement links TRBV12-3 or TRBV12-4 to TRBJ2-1; a weak D match, TRBD1 (6 bases). This CDR3 spans 13 amino acids. Trimming removed 4 bases at V and 6 bases at J, with 10 bases between. CDR3: CASSWDTGNEQFF. In DNA, the CDR3 is TGTGCCAGCAGTTGGGACACGGGCAATGAGCAGTTCTTC.

There are many counts of this clonotype. The chain has TRBV9 and TRBJ2-2; D is unclear. V lost 0 bases and J lost 1, with 7 bases in between. CDR1 and CDR2 (germline): SGDLS, YYNGEE. CDR3 length equals 15 residues. CDR3 DNA: TGTGCCAGCAGCGTAGCGGCAGGGAACACCGGGGAGCTGTTTTTT. Protein sequence: CASSVAAGNTGELFF.

This clonotype was observed many times. The rearrangement links TRBV20-1 to TRBJ1-5, with no clear D. The CDR3 consists of 13 residues. Germline loops: CDR1 DFQATT, CDR2 SNEGSKA (reference sequence). Between the trimmed V and J ends, which lost 3 bases and 1 base, there was a span of 7 bases. DNA of the CDR3: TGCAGTGCTAGTCTGGGCAGCAATCAGCCCCAGCATTTT. As protein: CSASLGSNQPQHF.

This clonotype was detected many times. The CDR3: CSARDPGMGTDTQYF. The CDR3 DNA reads TGCAGTGCTAGAGATCCGGGCATGGGTACAGATACGCAGTATTTT. The chain carries TRBV20-1 and TRBJ2-3, with unresolved D. Germline CDR1 reads DFQATT; CDR2 reads SNEGSKA (reference sequence). The CDR3 is 15 residues long. Between the trimmed V and J ends, which lost 0 bases and 3 bases, there was a span of 13 bases.